This T cell receptor (beta chain) was recorded in a study of blood T cells in healthy people across ages. For the second PCR, which ran for roughly 6 to 12 cycles, a sample-barcoded 5' primer and a J-beta primer mix were used. TCRdb used MiXCR to reprocess the 5' RACE reads, holding one entry per CDR3 protein. This table holds roughly 1.7 million distinct CDR3 sequences, 30% to 40% found once. From germline, CDR1 is SQVTM and CDR2 ANQGSEA. V was clipped by 2 bases and J by 3 bases, with 14 bases between them. The CDR3 has 14 residues. The specimen sequenced was blood. This chain links TRBV29-1 with TRBJ2-7; no clear D gene. The clonotype originates from a woman in her 30s in good health. The CDR3 loop is CSVEFKDLGYEQYF. CDR3 DNA: TGCAGCGTTGAATTTAAGGACCTTGGCTACGAGCAGTACTTC.